These T cell receptor beta chains were read from a single sample in a study of blood T cell repertoires in COVID-19. Sequencing was performed with immunoSEQ multiplex PCR; in TCRdb, only in-frame clones are kept and a portion is missing. Seen here are 140,000 to 150,000 clones, roughly 90% observed once, and the top ten hold 1.2%. Sample: PBMCs or T cells enriched from blood (not recorded which). The receptors stem from a woman aged 25-40 years with acute COVID-19. Both conserved end residues are part of each CDR3. Fields, in order: J gene, V gene, clone size, D gene, CDR3 DNA, CDR3 protein. D genes are given only for firm matches. Clone size is given for some rows only: seen once, a few or many times, or a class if the clone is expanded.

>TRBJ1-2|TRBV29-1|-|TRBD1
TGCAGCGTGGGGGAGACAGGGAACTATGGCTACACCTTC
CSVGETGNYGYTF
>TRBJ1-4|TRBV5-1|-|-
TGCGCCAGCAGCTTGGCCCTCAGGGAAGTTGATGAAAAACTGTTTTTT
CASSLALREVDEKLFF
>TRBJ2-7|TRBV28|once|TRBD2
TGTGCCAGCAGTCCGATGACCGGGACTAGCAGCTCCTACGAGCAGTACTTC
CASSPMTGTSSSYEQYF
>TRBJ1-3|TRBV12-3/TRBV12-4|-|-
TGTGCCAGCAGTCGATCAGAGGAAGACACCATATATTTT
CASSRSEEDTIYF
>TRBJ1-5|TRBV10-3|-|-
TGTGCCATCAGTGAGGTCAAGGAGTATCAGCCCCAGCATTTT
CAISEVKEYQPQHF
>TRBJ2-1|TRBV4-3|-|-
TGCGCCAGCAGCCAAGATCGGCAGGGGGGATACAATGAGCAGTTCTTC
CASSQDRQGGYNEQFF
>TRBJ2-5|TRBV5-4|-|TRBD1
TGTGCCAGCAGCGGGGACAGGGGGCGTGAGACCCAGTACTTC
CASSGDRGRETQYF
>TRBJ2-3|TRBV5-8|-|TRBD2
TGTGCCAGCAGCCCGGGACTAGCCAGAGGAGATACGCAGTATTTT
CASSPGLARGDTQYF
>TRBJ1-5|TRBV27|-|TRBD1
TGTGCCAGCAGTCAGGGGGCAGACAATCAGCCCCAGCATTTT
CASSQGADNQPQHF
>TRBJ2-6|TRBV6-5|-|-
TGTGCCAGCAGCTCCCCCTCCTCTGGGGCCAACGTCCTGACTTTC
CASSSPSSGANVLTF
>TRBJ2-3|TRBV7-8|-|TRBD1
TGTGCCAGCAACCTAGGGACAGCGGATACGCAGTATTTT
CASNLGTADTQYF
>TRBJ1-5|TRBV7-2|-|TRBD1
TGTGCCAGCAGCCTACAGGGGACATATAGCAATCAGCCCCAGCATTTT
CASSLQGTYSNQPQHF
>TRBJ1-1|TRBV7-6|-|-
TGTGCCAGCAGCTTATTCTCGAACACTGAAGCTTTCTTT
CASSLFSNTEAFF
>TRBJ2-1|TRBV12-5|few|TRBD2
TGTGCTAGTGGTTTGGTACCAGATGGACTAGCGGGAGGTGCTGAGCAGTTCTTC
CASGLVPDGLAGGAEQFF
>TRBJ1-3|TRBV5-1|-|-
TGCGCCAGCAGGCCAGGGTCTGGAAACACCATATATTTT
CASRPGSGNTIYF
>TRBJ2-2|TRBV4-2|few|TRBD1
TGTGCCAGCAGCCAAGATACAGGGGTAATTACCGGGGAGCTGTTTTTT
CASSQDTGVITGELFF
>TRBJ2-2|TRBV5-4|-|-
TGTGCCAGCAGCTTGGAGTACGGCACCGGGGAGCTGTTTTTT
CASSLEYGTGELFF
>TRBJ1-3|TRBV27|-|-
TGTGCCAGCAGTTTGCTGGGACAATCCGGAAACACCATATATTTT
CASSLLGQSGNTIYF
>TRBJ1-2|TRBV27|-|TRBD1
TGTGCCAGCAGAGGAGACAGGGGAGACTATGGCTACACCTTC
CASRGDRGDYGYTF
>TRBJ2-1|TRBV5-3|-|-
TGTGCCAGAACGCCTAAATCAGGGTGTCACGAGCAGTTCTTC
CARTPKSGCHEQFF
>TRBJ1-6|TRBV6-6|-|TRBD1
TGTGCCAGCAGTCTAGAAACGGACAGGGGATGGAATTCACCCCTCCACTTT
CASSLETDRGWNSPLHF
>TRBJ2-1|TRBV4-1|few|TRBD1
TGCGCCAGCAGCCAAGTCACAGGGGGCAATGAGCAGTTCTTC
CASSQVTGGNEQFF
>TRBJ1-2|TRBV28|-|TRBD1
TGTGCCAGCAGTGTCCCGGGACAGGGAGTATATGGCTACACCTTC
CASSVPGQGVYGYTF
>TRBJ2-1|TRBV5-1|many|-
TGCGCCAGCAGCTTGTCGCCGCAGGGGTCCTACAATGAGCAGTTCTTC
CASSLSPQGSYNEQFF
>TRBJ1-6|TRBV28|once|TRBD1
TGTGCCAGCAAAAGACAGGGTGCAGGCTATAATTCACCCCTCCACTTT
CASKRQGAGYNSPLHF
>TRBJ2-7|TRBV6-1|-|TRBD1
TGTGCCAGCAGTGAACAGGGGGCATTGGACGAGCAGTACTTC
CASSEQGALDEQYF
>TRBJ2-7|TRBV20-1|-|-
TGCAGTGCGGAGACAGGTTACGAGCAGTACTTC
CSAETGYEQYF
>TRBJ1-4|TRBV4-3|-|TRBD1
TGCGCCAGCAGCCAAGACAGGGGGAGAGGACTGTTTTTT
CASSQDRGRGLFF
>TRBJ1-1|TRBV6-5|once|-
TGTGCCAGCCTGGGGGGTGGTGAAGCTTTCTTT
CASLGGGEAFF
>TRBJ2-1|TRBV27|-|-
TGTGCCAGCAGTGCCGGGAGCTCCTACAATGAGCAGTTCTTC
CASSAGSSYNEQFF
>TRBJ1-4|TRBV27|-|-
TGTGCCAGCAGTTTATTGGGGGCTGTGACTAATGAAAAACTGTTTTTT
CASSLLGAVTNEKLFF
>TRBJ2-1|TRBV27|-|-
TGTGCCAGCAGCCCCCTGGGCGAACTTTTAAATGAGCAGTTCTTC
CASSPLGELLNEQFF
>TRBJ2-7|TRBV30|-|-
TGTGCCTCGACTAACTCCTACGAGCAGTACTTC
CASTNSYEQYF
>TRBJ2-7|TRBV27|-|TRBD1
TGTGCCAGCTCGCACTCGCAGGGGACAGTGCCCTACGAGCAGTACTTC
CASSHSQGTVPYEQYF
>TRBJ1-5|TRBV24-1|-|-
TGTGCCACCAGTGACCAGGGTTACACACAGCCCCAGCATTTT
CATSDQGYTQPQHF
>TRBJ2-3|TRBV2|-|-
TGTGCCAGCAGTGAAGGTCAGACAGGAGCTAGCACAGATACGCAGTATTTT
CASSEGQTGASTDTQYF
>TRBJ1-5|TRBV6-1|few|TRBD1
TGTGCCAGCAGTGAGGATACAGGGGATGACAGCAATCAGCCCCAGCATTTT
CASSEDTGDDSNQPQHF
>TRBJ1-2|TRBV4-2|few|-
TGTGCCAGCAGCCAAGGCAGGGGCTACTATGGCTACACCTTC
CASSQGRGYYGYTF
>TRBJ2-7|TRBV30|-|TRBD1
TGTGCCTGGAGTTCAGGACAGGGGGCTGGGGAGCAGTACTTC
CAWSSGQGAGEQYF
>TRBJ2-4|TRBV9|-|TRBD2
TGTGCCAGCAGCGGGGGAACTAGCGGGACCAAAAACATTCAGTACTTC
CASSGGTSGTKNIQYF